Listed here are 13 T cell receptor beta chains from one sample, sequenced in a study of memory CD4+ T cells and cytomegalovirus serostatus. The sort gate was single viable CD3+CD4+CD8-CD45RO+ cells for memory CD4+ T cells. Profiling relied on immunoSEQ multiplex PCR, and the TCRdb table lists in-frame clones only, not all of them. The sample lists roughly 86,000 clones; about 80% were seen once. Source material: memory CD4+ T cells from blood. The origin of the receptors is an adult in good health and CMV-seropositive.

The chain uses TRBV6-5 and TRBJ1-2; the match to TRBD1 covers 8 bases. Germline values: CDR1 MNHEY, CDR2 SVGAGI. The ends lost 5 bases at V and 8 bases at J; junction bases unmatched: 13. There are 15 residues in the CDR3. CDR3 sequence reads: CASSTSLGQAGGYTF. The CDR3, as DNA: TGTGCCAGCAGTACCAGCTTGGGACAGGCTGGAGGCTACACCTTC.

This chain connects TRBV28 to TRBJ1-5; TRBD1 might be the D (6 bases). The germline V gene has CDR1 MDHEN and CDR2 SYDVKM. The CDR3 length is 13 residues. Trimming cost V 8 bases and J 6 bases, with 14 bases left between them. The CDR3 sequence: CASRDQGSQPQHF. CDR3 sequence (DNA): TGTGCCAGCCGTGACCAGGGGAGTCAGCCCCAGCATTTT. Full variable domain (missing parts from reference TRBV28 and TRBJ1-5): DVKVTQSSRYLVKRTGEKVFLECVQDMDHENMFWYRQDPGLGLRLIYFSYDVKMKEKGDIPEGYSVSREKKERFSLILESASTNQTSMYLCASRDQGSQPQHFGDGTRLSIL.

V gene TRBV5-1 combines with J gene TRBJ2-4; 9 nucleotides line up with TRBD1. Unmatched junction bases numbered 1, after V lost 0 bases and J lost 3 bases. Germline values: CDR1 SGHRS, CDR2 YFSETQ. There are 15 residues in the CDR3. CDR3 coding DNA: TGCGCCAGCAGCTTGGGGGACAGGGACAAAAACATTCAGTACTTC. Translating gives CASSLGDRDKNIQYF.

The rearrangement joins TRBV11-3 to TRBJ2-5; TRBD2 matches 7 bases. Germline V gives CDR1 SGHNT, CDR2 YENEEA. The CDR3 has 13 amino acids. J was trimmed by 1 base and V by 8 bases; bases with no gene match: 4. The chain's CDR3 is CASASGPQETQYF. The CDR3 DNA reads TGTGCCAGCGCTAGCGGCCCCCAAGAGACCCAGTACTTC.

The V gene is TRBV6-5, the J gene TRBJ1-1; D is unresolved. In germline, CDR1 is MNHEY, CDR2 SVGAGI. The CDR3 runs 13 residues. The V end was cut by 4 bases, the J end by 4 bases, with 10 bases between. In DNA form, the CDR3 reads TGTGCCAGCAGTTTCGGGCGGGTCACTGAAGCTTTCTTT. Residues: CASSFGRVTEAFF.

The chain couples TRBV7-8 to TRBJ2-2; D remains ambiguous. Trimming removed 2 bases at V and 4 bases at J, with 11 bases between. CDR3 length equals 15 residues. Germline-derived CDR1 and CDR2 are SGHVS and FQNEAQ. The CDR3 loop is CASSLWGGTTGELFF. CDR3 nucleotide sequence: TGTGCCAGCAGCTTATGGGGTGGTACCACCGGGGAGCTGTTTTTT.

In DNA form, the CDR3 reads TGTGCCAGCAGTTTATTACTAGCGGGGGGCACAGATACGCAGTATTTT. It translates to CASSLLLAGGTDTQYF. The chain employs TRBV28 and TRBJ2-3, with 11 bases that match TRBD2. Germline CDR1 is MDHEN and CDR2 is SYDVKM. J was trimmed by 1 base and V by 1 base; bases with no gene match: 1. This CDR3 spans 16 amino acids. Together with reference TRBV28 and TRBJ2-3, the CDR3 gives the full variable domain: DVKVTQSSRYLVKRTGEKVFLECVQDMDHENMFWYRQDPGLGLRLIYFSYDVKMKEKGDIPEGYSVSREKKERFSLILESASTNQTSMYLCASSLLLAGGTDTQYFGPGTRLTVL.

The chain is built from TRBV5-1 and TRBJ2-1; 12 bases map to TRBD2. The germline gives CDR1 SGHRS, CDR2 YFSETQ. V shed 3 bases and J 9 bases; nucleotides not matched to a gene: 7. The CDR3 has 15 amino acids. The DNA of the CDR3 is TGCGCCAGCAGCTGGGGGCTAGCGGGAGGGGGTGAGCAGTTCTTC. Its translation: CASSWGLAGGGEQFF.

The V gene is TRBV7-9, the J gene TRBJ2-1; 7 nucleotides line up with TRBD2. Germline V gene lookup returns CDR1 SEHNR and CDR2 FQNEAQ (reference sequence). This CDR3 contains 13 residues. With V trimmed by 10 bases and J by 6 bases, 9 bases remained unmatched. CDR3 DNA sequence: TGTGCCACCGTCGCGGGAGCTGTCAATGAGCAGTTCTTC. As protein: CATVAGAVNEQFF.

In DNA, the CDR3 is TGTGCCAGCAGCTTGACGGGTAAAGACTATGGCTACACCTTC. It translates to CASSLTGKDYGYTF. This sequence joins TRBV5-6 and TRBJ1-2; unclear D gene. CDR1 SGHDT and CDR2 YYEEEE come from the germline V gene. This CDR3 spans 14 amino acids. V gave up 1 base and J gave up 3 bases, with 10 bases separating them.

The chain is built from TRBV6-1 and TRBJ1-4; the match to TRBD1 covers 8 bases. Trimming took 1 base from V and 11 from J; bases not matched to a gene: 6. Germline assignment: CDR1 MNHNS and CDR2 SASEGT. This CDR3 is built from 14 residues. The CDR3 nucleotides read TGTGCCAGCAGTGAAGGGACAGGGAATTCGAAACTGTTTTTT. Translating it yields CASSEGTGNSKLFF.

The chain has TRBV6-5 and TRBJ2-1; 8 nucleotides align to TRBD2. The CDR3 has 15 amino acids. V was pared by 4 bases and J by 8 bases, with 10 bases of the junction left unmatched. CDR1 is MNHEY, CDR2 SVGAGI, per germline. The CDR3 loop reads CASSSGLARNDEQFF. CDR3 nucleotide sequence: TGTGCCAGCAGTTCCGGACTAGCTAGGAATGATGAGCAGTTCTTC.

V and J are TRBV19 and TRBJ2-1, with TRBD2 matching over 10 bases. Germline lookup yields CDR1 LNHDA and CDR2 SQIVND (reference sequence). This CDR3 spans 16 amino acids. With V trimmed by 0 bases and J by 10 bases, 9 bases remained unmatched. The CDR3 bases are TGTGCCAGTAGTATAGATGCGATAGCGGGAGGCGGGGAGCAGTTCTTC. Protein product: CASSIDAIAGGGEQFF.